Included here is one T cell receptor beta chain sequence, with context. V lost 8 bases and J lost 1; bases outside the gene matches: 31. The CDR3 sequence is 22 residues long. Germline lookup yields CDR1 MNHEY and CDR2 SMNVEV (reference sequence). The repertoire was sequenced with immunoSEQ multiplex PCR; TCRdb's copy has only in-frame clones and lacks some. The sample has around 160,000 clones, around 81% seen once; the top ten hold roughly 2.9%. These data belong to a study of blood T cell repertoires in COVID-19. The rearrangement links TRBV27 to TRBJ2-7; 8 bases map to TRBD1. The clonotype originates from a woman in her 40s with active or convalescent COVID-19. Sequenced material: peripheral blood. The CDR3: CASPPPRTGFAGCGGVSYEQYF. The CDR3 coding sequence is TGTGCCAGCCCACCCCCCCGGACAGGGTTTGCAGGCTGCGGTGGAGTGTCCTACGAGCAGTACTTC.